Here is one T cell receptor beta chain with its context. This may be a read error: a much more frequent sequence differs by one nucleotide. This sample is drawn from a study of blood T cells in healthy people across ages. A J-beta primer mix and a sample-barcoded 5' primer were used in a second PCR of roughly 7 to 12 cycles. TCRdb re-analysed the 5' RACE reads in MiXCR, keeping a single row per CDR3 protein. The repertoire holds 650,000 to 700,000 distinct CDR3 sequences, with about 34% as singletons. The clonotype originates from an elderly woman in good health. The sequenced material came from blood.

CDR3 in DNA: TGTGTCAGCAGCCAAGAAGGAGGCTTTTACAATGAGCAGTTCTTC. Translated, it gives CVSSQEGGFYNEQFF. The chain recombines TRBV3-1 with TRBJ2-1; D might be TRBD2 (5 bases). The CDR3 extends over 15 amino acids. Per germline, CDR1 LGHDT and CDR2 YNNKEL (reference sequence).